The 24 T cell receptor beta chains below come from one sample, sequenced in a study of blood T cell repertoires in COVID-19. Data came from immunoSEQ multiplex PCR; TCRdb stores just in-frame clones and leaves some out. This sample has a few hundred thousand clones; about 83% occur once, and the top ten carry around 1.3%. Sequenced material: peripheral blood. Receptors were obtained from a woman in her twenties or thirties with COVID-19, enrolled during active disease.

V usage is TRBV5-4 and J usage is TRBJ2-3, with 11 bases matching TRBD2. The V and J ends lost 4 bases and 2 bases, in that order; junction bases with no gene match: 12. Germline CDR1 and CDR2: SGHNT and YYREEE (reference sequence). The CDR3 spans 18 residues. The CDR3 loop is CASSIAIAGGETTDTQYF. CDR3 coding DNA: TGTGCCAGCAGCATCGCTATAGCGGGGGGGGAAACCACAGATACGCAGTATTTT.

This clone has just one count. This chain uses TRBV15 with TRBJ2-1, with 8 bases lining up with TRBD1. V shed 6 bases, J shed 7 bases, and the junction held 5 bases outside the gene matches. CDR1 and CDR2 from the germline V gene are LNHNV and YYDKDF (reference sequence). This CDR3 is built from 13 residues. The CDR3 is CATSRRQGNEQFF. The DNA of the CDR3 is TGTGCCACCAGTCGACGACAGGGGAATGAGCAGTTCTTC.

The V call is TRBV7-2, the J call TRBJ2-3; 8 bases agree with TRBD1. The CDR3 loop spans 14 amino acids. The J segment lost 5 bases and the V segment lost 3 bases, leaving 4 bases of the junction unmatched. Germline V gene lookup returns CDR1 SGHTA and CDR2 FQGNSA. CDR3: CASSLGQAVDTQYF. The CDR3 bases are TGTGCCAGCAGCTTGGGACAGGCGGTAGATACGCAGTATTTT. The full variable domain, rest sourced from reference TRBV7-2 and TRBJ2-3, is GAGVSQSPSNKVTEKGKDVELRCDPISGHTALYWYRQSLGQGLEFLIYFQGNSAPDKSGLPSDRFSAERTGGSVSTLTIQRTQQEDSAVYLCASSLGQAVDTQYFGPGTRLTVL.

The chain couples TRBV11-3 to TRBJ2-7, with TRBD2 matching 9 bases. The V and J ends lost 5 bases and 0 bases, in that order; junction bases with no gene match: 5. CDR3 length equals 15 residues. Germline lookup yields CDR1 SGHNT and CDR2 YENEEA. The CDR3 nucleotides are TGTGCCAGCAGCCAAGAAGCGGGGGGCTCCTACGAGCAGTACTTC. It is translated as CASSQEAGGSYEQYF. Variable domain in full (rest from reference TRBV11-3 and TRBJ2-7): EAGVVQSPRYKIIEKKQPVAFWCNPISGHNTLYWYLQNLGQGPELLIRYENEEAVDDSQLPKDRFSAERLKGVDSTLKIQPAELGDSAVYLCASSQEAGGSYEQYFGPGTRLTVT.

The chain links TRBV2 to TRBJ1-2; D remains unclear. Germline CDR1 and CDR2: SNHLY and FYNNEI. V was clipped by 2 bases and J by 7 bases, with 20 bases between them. This CDR3 spans 16 amino acids. The CDR3: CASSEHPTGSGGGYTF. CDR3 bases: TGTGCCAGCAGTGAACACCCGACGGGTTCAGGAGGTGGCTACACCTTC.

This rearrangement joins TRBV6-5 to TRBJ2-5; 9 bases are shared with TRBD2. CDR1 and CDR2 from the germline V gene are MNHEY and SVGAGI. J gave up 7 bases and V 6 bases, and 9 bases lay outside the gene matches. This CDR3 is 14 amino acids long. CDR3 coding DNA: TGTGCCAGCAGCCAACTAGCGGGTGCGGGGACCCAGTACTTC. Translated: CASSQLAGAGTQYF.

The chain couples TRBV5-4 to TRBJ2-5; tentative D call: TRBD1 (6 bases). The ends were cut back, 5 bases at V and 2 bases at J, with 10 bases in the middle. In germline, CDR1 is SGHNT, CDR2 YYREEE (reference sequence). The CDR3 loop spans 13 amino acids. The DNA for the CDR3 is TGTGCCAGCAGTCGAGACAGGCAAGAGACCCAGTACTTC. This encodes CASSRDRQETQYF.

The chain combines TRBV3-1 (or the pseudogene TRBV3-2) with TRBJ2-3, with 12 bases fitting TRBD2. After removal of 4 bases from V and 2 bases from J, the junction contained 4 bases not matched to a gene. CDR1 and CDR2 from the germline V gene are LGHDT and YNNKEL (reference sequence). CDR3 length: 16 amino acids. CDR3 coding DNA: TGTGCCAGCAGCCTACTAGCGGGAGGCGTCACAGATACGCAGTATTTT. It specifies CASSLLAGGVTDTQYF.

The chain joins TRBV7-9 to TRBJ1-1; D is perhaps TRBD1 (5 bases). With 5 bases removed from V and 4 bases from J, the gap between germline ends came to 11 bases. This CDR3 contains 13 residues. CDR1 is SEHNR, CDR2 FQNEAQ, per germline (reference sequence). The CDR3 sequence is CASSQGGGTEAFF. CDR3 in DNA: TGTGCCAGCAGCCAGGGAGGCGGCACTGAAGCTTTCTTT.

This clone was counted once. This chain uses TRBV28 with TRBJ2-7, with 8 bases aligning to TRBD1. Germline lookup yields CDR1 MDHEN and CDR2 SYDVKM. The CDR3 has 13 residues. Losses at the gene ends were 5 bases for V and 5 bases for J; bases not matched to a gene: 5. This chain's CDR3 is CASSQGAPHEQYF. CDR3 nucleotides: TGTGCCAGCAGTCAGGGGGCTCCCCACGAGCAGTACTTC.

This chain connects TRBV6-2 or TRBV6-3 to TRBJ1-5, with 9 bases matching TRBD1. The CDR3 extends over 14 amino acids. Germline V gives CDR1 MNHEY, CDR2 SVGEGT. V trimming: 6 bases; J trimming: 7 bases; junction bases outside the gene matches: 7. The CDR3 region has the DNA TGTGCCAGCAGCAAGACAGGGGGGCTGCAGCCCCAGCATTTT. Translating gives CASSKTGGLQPQHF.

CDR3 loop: CASSLGQGSGREQFF. The CDR3 DNA is TGTGCCAGCAGCTTGGGACAGGGTTCCGGCCGTGAGCAGTTCTTC. The chain links TRBV5-4 to TRBJ2-1, with 7 bases identical to TRBD1. V trimming: 0 bases; J trimming: 9 bases; junction bases outside the gene matches: 9. Germline CDR1 is SGHNT and CDR2 is YYREEE (reference sequence). The CDR3 is 15 amino acids.

V gene TRBV6-2 or TRBV6-3 combines with J gene TRBJ2-7, with TRBD2 as a possible D gene (6 bases). Germline CDR1 and CDR2: MNHEY and SVGEGT. V lost 5 bases, J lost 4 bases, and 12 bases lay in between. This CDR3 has 13 amino acids. CDR3 DNA sequence: TGTGCCAGCAGTGGCGGGGTAACTTACGAGCAGTACTTC. Translating gives CASSGGVTYEQYF.

In regard to this clone: One end of the junction is discordant with germline, which a read error may explain. The chain couples TRBV12-3 or TRBV12-4 to TRBJ2-5, with 11 bases aligning to TRBD2. This CDR3 region has 13 residues. The CDR3 region has the DNA TGTGCCAGCAGCGGACTAGCGGGTACTCACCCGCACTTC. Translation: CASSGLAGTHPHF.

This chain links TRBV7-8 with TRBJ2-2; D possibly corresponds to TRBD2 (7 bases). The length of the CDR3 is 18 residues. Per the germline V gene, CDR1 is SGHVS and CDR2 is FQNEAQ. Deletions cut 2 bases from V and 3 bases from J, with 19 bases between. CDR3 protein: CASSLQLGGGQYTGELFF. The CDR3 bases are TGTGCCAGCAGCTTACAACTAGGCGGGGGCCAGTACACCGGGGAGCTGTTTTTT.

This chain joins TRBV4-3 and TRBJ2-7; D might be TRBD1 (6 bases). The CDR3 length is 13 residues. CDR1 is LGHNA, CDR2 YSLEER, per germline. Between the trimmed V and J ends, which lost 4 bases and 4 bases, there was a span of 11 bases. CDR3 amino acids: CASSPYREYEQYF. The CDR3 DNA reads TGCGCCAGCAGCCCCTACAGGGAGTACGAGCAGTACTTC.

V usage is TRBV12-3 or TRBV12-4 and J usage is TRBJ1-1; the D is unclear. The CDR3 covers 13 residues. Trimming removed 3 bases from V and 5 bases from J, with 10 bases in between. The CDR3 loop is CASSLMGRTEAFF. The CDR3 DNA sequence: TGTGCCAGCAGTTTGATGGGGAGGACTGAAGCTTTCTTT.

The gene calls are TRBV13 and TRBJ2-2, with D maybe TRBD1 (6 bases). Per the germline V gene, CDR1 is PRHDT and CDR2 is FYEKMQ (reference sequence). This CDR3 has 16 amino acids. V lost 1 base and J 5 bases, leaving 14 bases between the germline ends. The CDR3 here is CASSLVPDSGTGELFF. Written as DNA, the CDR3 is TGTGCCAGCAGCTTAGTCCCGGACAGTGGGACCGGGGAGCTGTTTTTT.

V gene TRBV10-3 combines with J gene TRBJ2-7, with D possibly TRBD2 on 6 matching bases. Germline-derived CDR1 and CDR2 are ENHRY and SYGVKD. The CDR3 has 17 residues. V lost 2 bases to trimming and J lost 0 bases, with 17 bases between them. In DNA form, the CDR3 reads TGTGCCATCAGTGAGCCGGACTACCCAGCAAGCTCCTACGAGCAGTACTTC. Its translation is CAISEPDYPASSYEQYF.

This clone was counted a few times. This chain joins TRBV5-4 and TRBJ2-7; 7 nucleotides align to TRBD1. The CDR3 runs 14 residues. V lost 3 bases to trimming and J lost 6 bases; unmatched junction nucleotides: 9. CDR1 is SGHNT, CDR2 YYREEE, per germline (reference sequence). The DNA for the CDR3 is TGTGCCAGCAGCTGGGGGACAGAGCCCGTCGAGCAGTACTTC. Protein product: CASSWGTEPVEQYF.

Written as DNA, the CDR3 is TGTGCCAGCAGTCCGGACAGCTCCCTGTATAATTCACCCCTCCACTTT. It translates to CASSPDSSLYNSPLHF. The rearrangement links TRBV27 to TRBJ1-6; weak D call: TRBD1 (6 bases). Germline lookup yields CDR1 MNHEY and CDR2 SMNVEV (reference sequence). The V end lost 5 bases, the J end lost 4 bases, and 15 bases lay between the germline ends. The CDR3 covers 16 residues.

CDR3 sequence: CASSLSISPQGGVTGELFF. CDR3 nucleotides: TGTGCCAGCAGTTTATCGATATCCCCTCAAGGGGGCGTAACCGGGGAGCTGTTTTTT. This sequence joins TRBV28 and TRBJ2-2, with TRBD1 matching 7 bases. V was clipped by 1 base and J by 5 bases; unmatched bases: 16. From germline, CDR1 is MDHEN and CDR2 SYDVKM. The CDR3 totals 19 residues.

CDR3 sequence: CASSSRRTGGEYGYTF. CDR3 DNA: TGTGCCAGCAGTTCCCGCCGGACAGGGGGAGAATATGGCTACACCTTC. This chain connects TRBV27 to TRBJ1-2; the match to TRBD1 covers 10 bases. With 4 bases clipped from V and 5 bases from J, the junction kept 10 bases outside the gene matches. Germline V gene lookup returns CDR1 MNHEY and CDR2 SMNVEV (reference sequence). The length of the CDR3 is 16 residues.

The rearrangement joins TRBV4-3 to TRBJ1-6; tentatively, D is TRBD1 (6 bases). CDR3 size: 16 residues. Germline CDR1 is LGHNA and CDR2 is YSLEER. Trimming removed 1 base at V and 9 bases at J, with 16 bases between. This chain's CDR3 is CASSQGQAGVGSPLHF. The CDR3 DNA sequence: TGCGCCAGCAGCCAAGGCCAGGCAGGGGTCGGTTCACCCCTCCACTTT.